Listed here are 5 T cell receptor beta chains from one sample, sequenced in a study of lymphopenia after photon versus proton radiotherapy. Profiling relied on immunoSEQ multiplex PCR, and the TCRdb table lists in-frame clones only, not all of them. The sample holds 68,000 or so clones, just over 90% seen once. Specimen: peripheral blood, collected from a patient treated with photon-based radiotherapy. The source of these receptors is a woman aged 70-85 years with pancreatic cancer.

The chain has TRBV5-1 and TRBJ1-2, with D unclear. With 0 bases removed from V and 4 bases from J, the gap between germline ends came to 16 bases. Germline CDR1 is SGHRS and CDR2 is YFSETQ. This CDR3 comprises 16 residues. DNA for the CDR3: TGCGCCAGCAGCTTGGCTTCCCAGCCCACTTTCTATGGCTACACCTTC. Its translation is CASSLASQPTFYGYTF.

V is TRBV2 and J is TRBJ2-5, with no clear D. CDR3 length equals 13 residues. Germline V gene data show CDR1 as SNHLY and CDR2 as FYNNEI. V lost 4 bases to trimming and J lost 1 base, with 7 bases between them. The CDR3 is CASSAVVQETQYF. The CDR3, as DNA: TGTGCCAGCAGTGCAGTGGTCCAAGAGACCCAGTACTTC.

Comments on this clone: This sample also contains other DNA sequences that code for the same CDR3. V gene TRBV7-2 combines with J gene TRBJ1-1; D not resolved. The CDR3 contains 12 residues. The germline gives CDR1 SGHTA, CDR2 FQGNSA. V was shortened by 3 bases and J by 4 bases, with 6 bases between the two germline ends. CDR3 sequence (DNA): TGTGCCAGCAGCTTGACGGGCACTGAAGCTTTCTTT. This encodes CASSLTGTEAFF.

The chain links TRBV15 to TRBJ2-3, with D unclear. The germline gives CDR1 LNHNV, CDR2 YYDKDF (reference sequence). This CDR3 has 14 residues. V shed 1 base and J shed 2 bases, with 7 bases lying between them. The CDR3 sequence is CATSRVGPTDTQYF. As DNA, the CDR3 is TGTGCCACCAGCAGAGTGGGCCCCACAGATACGCAGTATTTT.

V usage is TRBV7-9 and J usage is TRBJ2-1; 7 nucleotides agree with TRBD1. Trimming at V came to 1 base and at J to 0 bases, leaving 6 bases not matched to a gene. Germline lookup yields CDR1 SEHNR and CDR2 FQNEAQ (reference sequence). The CDR3 has 17 residues. CDR3 sequence: CASSLDPGQSSYNEQFF. The CDR3 DNA follows: TGTGCCAGCAGCTTAGACCCGGGACAGTCCTCCTACAATGAGCAGTTCTTC.